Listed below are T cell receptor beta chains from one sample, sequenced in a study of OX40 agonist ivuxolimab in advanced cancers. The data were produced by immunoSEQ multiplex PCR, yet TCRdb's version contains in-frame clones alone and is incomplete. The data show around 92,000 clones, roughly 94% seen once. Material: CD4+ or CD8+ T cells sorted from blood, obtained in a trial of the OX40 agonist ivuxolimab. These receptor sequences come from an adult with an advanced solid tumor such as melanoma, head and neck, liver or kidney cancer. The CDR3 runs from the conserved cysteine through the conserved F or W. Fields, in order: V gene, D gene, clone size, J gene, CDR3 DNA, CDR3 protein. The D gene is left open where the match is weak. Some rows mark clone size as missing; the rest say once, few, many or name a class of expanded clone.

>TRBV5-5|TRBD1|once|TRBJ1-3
TGTGCCAGCAGCTTTGGGACAGGTATATCTTACTCTGGAAACACCATATATTTT
CASSFGTGISYSGNTIYF
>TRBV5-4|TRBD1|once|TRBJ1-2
TGTGCCAGCAGCTTGGCGGGACAGGGGTCTTATGGCTACACCTTC
CASSLAGQGSYGYTF
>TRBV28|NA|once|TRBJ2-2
TGTGCCAGCATGTCGAAGTACAGGGCCACGAACACCGGGGAGCTGTTTTTT
CASMSKYRATNTGELFF
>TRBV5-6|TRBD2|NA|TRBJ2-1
TGTGCCAGCAGCTCGGGACTAGCGGGAAGCAATGAGCAGTTCTTC
CASSSGLAGSNEQFF
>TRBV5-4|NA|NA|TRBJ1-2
TGTGCCAGCAGCTTGGTGGGCCCCTATGGCTACACCTTC
CASSLVGPYGYTF
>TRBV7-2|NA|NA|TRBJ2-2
TGTGCCAGCAGCTCCGTTGCCGGGACCTTAGCATTCGGGGAGCTGTTTTTT
CASSSVAGTLAFGELFF
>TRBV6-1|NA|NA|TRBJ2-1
TGTGCCAGCAGTCAAGCCTCGAGCTCCTACAATGAGCAGTTCTTC
CASSQASSSYNEQFF
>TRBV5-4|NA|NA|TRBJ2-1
TGTGCCAGCAGCCCAGGTCGAGACAATGAGCAGTTCTTC
CASSPGRDNEQFF
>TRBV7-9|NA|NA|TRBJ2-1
TGTGCCAGCAGCCGTCGACCGGGCGCTCAAAACAATGAGCAGTTCTTC
CASSRRPGAQNNEQFF
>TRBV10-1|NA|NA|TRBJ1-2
TGCGCCAGCAGTGAGTCCGGGGGTTATGGCTACACCTTC
CASSESGGYGYTF
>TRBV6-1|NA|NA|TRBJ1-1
TGTGCCACCAATCGACGGGAAGCTTTCTTT
CATNRREAFF
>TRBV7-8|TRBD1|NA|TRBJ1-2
TGTGCCAGCAGCCCGGACAGGGGACGTGGCTACACCTTC
CASSPDRGRGYTF
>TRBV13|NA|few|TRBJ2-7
TGTGCCAGCAGCTTCGGACGTCCCTACGAGCAGTACTTC
CASSFGRPYEQYF
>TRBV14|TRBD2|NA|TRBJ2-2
TGTGCCAGCAGCCACAGATCTAGCGGGGGCAACACCGGGGAGCTGTTTTTT
CASSHRSSGGNTGELFF
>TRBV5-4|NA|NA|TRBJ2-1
TGTGCCAGCAGCGCCCGGAATAACAATGAGCAGTTCTTC
CASSARNNNEQFF
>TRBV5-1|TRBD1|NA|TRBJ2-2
TGCGCCAGCATCGAGCCGGGACAGGGCGGCCCCGGGGAGCTGTTTTTT
CASIEPGQGGPGELFF
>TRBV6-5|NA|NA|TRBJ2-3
TGTGCCAGCAGATCAGATCCTAGCACAGATACGCAGTATTTT
CASRSDPSTDTQYF
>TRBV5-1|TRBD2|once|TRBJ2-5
TGCGCCAGCAGCTTGGGGGGACTAGCGGTCCAAGAGACCCAGTACTTC
CASSLGGLAVQETQYF
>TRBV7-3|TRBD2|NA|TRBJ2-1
TGTGCCAGCAGCTTATCGGGGGGGTCCCTCGGGGAGCAGTTCTTC
CASSLSGGSLGEQFF
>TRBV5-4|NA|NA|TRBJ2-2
TGTGCCAGCAGCAGAATAGCGAGTGCGAACACCGGGGAGCTGTTTTTT
CASSRIASANTGELFF
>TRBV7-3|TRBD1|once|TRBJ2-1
TGTGCCAGCAGCCCCGACAGGGGCGGGTACAATGAGCAGTTCTTC
CASSPDRGGYNEQFF
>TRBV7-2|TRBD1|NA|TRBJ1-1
TGTGCCAGCAGCCCCCAGGGGGGGCGCGGCACTGAAGCTTTCTTT
CASSPQGGRGTEAFF
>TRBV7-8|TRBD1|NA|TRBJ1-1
TGTGCCAGCAGCACTAGGACAGGAATGAACACTGAAGCTTTCTTT
CASSTRTGMNTEAFF
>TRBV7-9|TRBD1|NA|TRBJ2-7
TGTGCCAGCAGCCTAGGACAGGGCGTTGACGAGCAGTACTTC
CASSLGQGVDEQYF
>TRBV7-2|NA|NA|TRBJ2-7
TGTGCCAGCAGCTTATTCCAGCTCTACGAGCAGTACTTC
CASSLFQLYEQYF
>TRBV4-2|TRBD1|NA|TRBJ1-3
TGTGCCAGCAGCCAGCAAGTGACAGGGGGCGCGAGAAACACCATATATTTT
CASSQQVTGGARNTIYF
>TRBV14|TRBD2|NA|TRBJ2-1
TGTGCCAGCAGCCCAGCGGGAGCCTACAATGAGCAGTTCTTC
CASSPAGAYNEQFF
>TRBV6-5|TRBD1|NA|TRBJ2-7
TGTGCCAGCAGTTACCGGACAGGGTCGGACGAGCAGTACTTC
CASSYRTGSDEQYF
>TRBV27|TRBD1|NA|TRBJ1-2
TGTGCCAGCGGAAAGGACAGGGGATATGGCTACACCTTC
CASGKDRGYGYTF
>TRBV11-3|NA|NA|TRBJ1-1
TGTGCCAGCAGCAATAAGAGGAACACTGAAGCTTTCTTT
CASSNKRNTEAFF
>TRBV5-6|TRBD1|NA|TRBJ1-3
TGTGCCAGCAGCCGACAGGGGGCGAACACCATATATTTT
CASSRQGANTIYF
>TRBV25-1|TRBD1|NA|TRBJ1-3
TGTGCCAGCAGTGAATTACAGGGGCTAGGAAACACCATATATTTT
CASSELQGLGNTIYF
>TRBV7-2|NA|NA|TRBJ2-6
TGTGCCAGCAGCTCAGACAGAGACAGGGCCAACGTCCTGACTTTC
CASSSDRDRANVLTF
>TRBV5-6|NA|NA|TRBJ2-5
TGTGCCAGCAGCCCCTGGACGGGAGAAGAGACCCAGTACTTC
CASSPWTGEETQYF
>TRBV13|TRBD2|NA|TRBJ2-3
TGTGCCAGCAGCATAGCGGGCCCGGATACGCAGTATTTT
CASSIAGPDTQYF
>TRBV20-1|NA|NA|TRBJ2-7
TGCAGTGCTAGGGTGGACCCTGCGCAGTACTTC
CSARVDPAQYF
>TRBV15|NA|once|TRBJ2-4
TGTGCCACCAGCAGAGGCCCGGGCCCAGCCAAAAACATTCAGTACTTC
CATSRGPGPAKNIQYF
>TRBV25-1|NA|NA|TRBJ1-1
TGTGCCAGCAGCCGCTGGGGCCAGGGGAACACTGAAGCTTTCTTT
CASSRWGQGNTEAFF
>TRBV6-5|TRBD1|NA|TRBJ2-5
TGTGCCAGCAGTTATATCCGGGACAGGGAGAGGGAGACCCAGTACTTC
CASSYIRDRERETQYF
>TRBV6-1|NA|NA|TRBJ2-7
TGTGCCACCGCGGTGGGGGGATGGGACTACGAGCAGTACTTC
CATAVGGWDYEQYF
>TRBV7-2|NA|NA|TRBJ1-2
TGTGCCAGCAGCTCAGCCGGGTTCAGCTATGGCTACACCTTC
CASSSAGFSYGYTF
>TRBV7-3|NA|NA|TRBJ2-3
TGTGCCAGCAGCCGGGGACTTTCCGCTAGCACAGATACGCAGTATTTT
CASSRGLSASTDTQYF
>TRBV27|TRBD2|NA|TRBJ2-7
TGTGCCAGCAGGATTAGCGGGGGCTACGAGCAGTACTTC
CASRISGGYEQYF
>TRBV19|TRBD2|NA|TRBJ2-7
TGTGCCAGCGGCCGGGGGGGGACTAGCGAGAGGTACGAGCAGTACTTC
CASGRGGTSERYEQYF
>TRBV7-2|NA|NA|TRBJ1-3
TGTGCCAGCATTACCAGAAACACCATATATTTT
CASITRNTIYF
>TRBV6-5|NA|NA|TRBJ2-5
TGTGCCAGCAGTTACTCAAGGCGGAACCAAGAGACCCAGTACTTC
CASSYSRRNQETQYF
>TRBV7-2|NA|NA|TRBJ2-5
TGTGCCAGCAGTAACGTGGGGACGCGCCAAGAGACCCAGTACTTC
CASSNVGTRQETQYF
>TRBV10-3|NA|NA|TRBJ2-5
TGTGCCATCAGGGGGGATCGGAACCAAGAGACCCAGTACTTC
CAIRGDRNQETQYF
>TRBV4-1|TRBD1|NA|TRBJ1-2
TGCGCCAGCAGCCAAGATCGGGGGTCCTATAGACAGGGCCTTTATGGCTACACCTTC
CASSQDRGSYRQGLYGYTF
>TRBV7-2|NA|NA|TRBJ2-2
TGTGCCAGCAGCTTAATTTTTGACACCGGGGAGCTGTTTTTT
CASSLIFDTGELFF
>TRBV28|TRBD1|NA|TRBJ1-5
TGTGCCAGCAGTTCCGGACAGGGGCCCTATAGCAATCAGCCCCAGCATTTT
CASSSGQGPYSNQPQHF
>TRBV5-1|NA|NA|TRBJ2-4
TGCGCCAGCAGCCCCATTCCGCAGCGACGGGACATTCAGTACTTC
CASSPIPQRRDIQYF
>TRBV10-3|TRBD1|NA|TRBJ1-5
TGTGCCATCAGTGAGTTAGACAGGGGCCAGCCCCAGCATTTT
CAISELDRGQPQHF
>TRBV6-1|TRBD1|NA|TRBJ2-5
TGTGCCAGCGCGACAGGGGGCGGGGAGACCCAGTACTTC
CASATGGGETQYF
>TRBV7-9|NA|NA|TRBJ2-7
TGTGCCAGCAGCTTAGAACAGGGCGGAATCGAGCAGTACTTC
CASSLEQGGIEQYF
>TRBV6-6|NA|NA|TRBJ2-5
TGTGCCAGCAGGGCCGGGACGGTCCTCCAAGAGACCCAGTACTTC
CASRAGTVLQETQYF
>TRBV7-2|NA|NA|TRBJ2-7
TGTGCCAGCAGCTTTGGCGGGTCCGGGCTGTCCTACGAGCAGTACTTC
CASSFGGSGLSYEQYF
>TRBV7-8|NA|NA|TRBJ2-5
TGTGCCAGCACCCTGGGAGGATGGGTAAGGCGAGAGACCCAGTACTTC
CASTLGGWVRRETQYF
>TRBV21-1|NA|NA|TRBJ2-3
TGTGCCAGCAGCGCGATGACTAGCGGGAGTGTGTTGGAAGCGGATACGCAGTATTTT
CASSAMTSGSVLEADTQYF